One sample yielded the 23 T cell receptor beta chains listed below, sequenced in a study of blood T cell repertoires in COVID-19. Assay: immunoSEQ multiplex PCR; the TCRdb copy retains only in-frame clones and omits some. The data hold about 210,000 clones, with 80% to 85% observed a single time. Material: peripheral blood. The receptors were gathered from a woman aged 80 or over with COVID-19, enrolled during active disease.

This clone occurred once. CDR3 protein: CASSFLQGAGDTQYF. In nucleotides, the CDR3 is TGTGCCAGTAGTTTCCTCCAGGGGGCTGGAGATACGCAGTATTTT. The gene calls are TRBV19 and TRBJ2-3, with 8 bases identical to TRBD1. Germline V gene sequence: CDR1 LNHDA, CDR2 SQIVND (reference sequence). Trimming removed 5 bases from V and 5 bases from J; junction bases left unmatched: 9. CDR3 length equals 15 residues.

The V call is TRBV5-1, the J call TRBJ2-1; D may be TRBD1 (5 bases). Trimming removed 4 bases at V and 0 bases at J, with 11 bases between. Germline values: CDR1 SGHRS, CDR2 YFSETQ. This CDR3 has 15 amino acids. CDR3 sequence: CASSNRQSSYNEQFF. DNA for the CDR3: TGCGCCAGCAGCAATCGACAGAGCTCCTACAATGAGCAGTTCTTC.

The rearrangement uses TRBV2 and TRBJ2-7; tentative D call: TRBD2 (6 bases). This CDR3 is built from 14 residues. The V end was cut by 10 bases, the J end by 0 bases, with 16 bases between. Germline V gene data show CDR1 as SNHLY and CDR2 as FYNNEI. CDR3 sequence: CATKAAGSSYEQYF. In DNA form, the CDR3 reads TGTGCCACCAAAGCGGCGGGAAGCTCCTACGAGCAGTACTTC.

The chain couples TRBV7-9 to TRBJ2-3; possible D gene TRBD1, 7 bases. CDR3 length: 15 residues. Deletions cut 5 bases from V and 0 bases from J, with 12 bases between. Looked up from germline, CDR1 is SEHNR and CDR2 is FQNEAQ (reference sequence). This CDR3 is CASSKTGTSTDTQYF. The CDR3 DNA reads TGTGCCAGCAGCAAGACAGGGACTAGCACAGATACGCAGTATTTT.

The chain is built from TRBV14 and TRBJ2-5; a weak D match, TRBD2 (6 bases). Trimming removed 2 bases at V and 5 bases at J, with 15 bases between. Germline lookup yields CDR1 SGHDN and CDR2 FVKESK. CDR3 length equals 15 residues. CDR3 DNA: TGTGCCAGCAGCCAACTCCGGGGGACGAAGGAGACCCAGTACTTC. Translation gives CASSQLRGTKETQYF.

The chain couples TRBV6-6 to TRBJ2-1, with 8 bases matching TRBD2. CDR1 MNHNY and CDR2 SVGAGI come from the germline V gene (reference sequence). The CDR3 covers 14 residues. The J segment lost 3 bases and the V segment lost 5 bases, leaving 3 bases of the junction unmatched. CDR3 in DNA: TGTGCCAGCAGTAATAGCGGGGACTACAATGAGCAGTTCTTC. Translating it yields CASSNSGDYNEQFF.

J is TRBJ2-3 and V is TRBV10-2; 11 nucleotides match TRBD2. The CDR3 consists of 16 residues. The germline V gene has CDR1 WSHSY and CDR2 SAAADI. J lost 3 bases, V lost 4 bases, and 6 bases had no gene match. Here the CDR3 reads CASSVPLAGVTDTQYF. The CDR3 bases are TGCGCCAGCAGTGTCCCACTAGCGGGGGTAACAGATACGCAGTATTTT.

The chain is built from TRBV27 and TRBJ2-2, with 8 nucleotides matching TRBD2. CDR3 length equals 15 residues. Germline-derived CDR1 and CDR2 are MNHEY and SMNVEV (reference sequence). Losses at the gene ends were 3 bases for V and 3 bases for J; bases not matched to a gene: 3. The CDR3 DNA reads as TGTGCCAGCAGTTTGTTGCGGGGGGACACCGGGGAGCTGTTTTTT. As protein: CASSLLRGDTGELFF.

The CDR3 here is CASSEPGTSVYEQYF. Here the CDR3 DNA reads TGCGCCAGCAGTGAGCCCGGGACTAGCGTCTACGAGCAGTACTTC. The rearrangement links TRBV10-2 to TRBJ2-7; 10 nucleotides align to TRBD2. There are 15 residues in the CDR3. Germline lookup yields CDR1 WSHSY and CDR2 SAAADI. J gave up 3 bases and V 2 bases, and 4 bases lay outside the gene matches.

The chain uses TRBV30 and TRBJ2-1; no clear D. CDR1 is GTSNPN and CDR2 is SVGIG in the germline V gene (reference sequence). The CDR3 is made up of 13 amino acids. Deletions cut 5 bases from V and 4 bases from J, with 12 bases between. The CDR3 protein is CAWHLNSYNEQFF. The CDR3 DNA reads TGTGCCTGGCACCTCAACTCATACAATGAGCAGTTCTTC.

V usage is TRBV2 and J usage is TRBJ2-3, with TRBD2 matching over 9 bases. The CDR3 extends over 15 amino acids. The germline V gene encodes CDR1 SNHLY and CDR2 FYNNEI. J lost 3 bases, V lost 8 bases, and 9 bases had no gene match. CDR3 DNA sequence: TGTGCCAGCTCGGGGCGACTAGCGGCGACAGATACGCAGTATTTT. It codes for CASSGRLAATDTQYF.

This chain links TRBV4-1 with TRBJ1-4, with D maybe TRBD1 (6 bases). Germline V CDR1 and CDR2: MGHRA, YSYEKL. This CDR3 is 16 amino acids long. V shed 1 base and J shed 3 bases, with 12 bases lying between them. The CDR3 loop is CASSQVLRGANEKLFF. CDR3 bases: TGCGCCAGCAGCCAAGTCCTCAGGGGTGCTAATGAAAAACTGTTTTTT.

In this sample, this clone turned up once. V usage is TRBV30 and J usage is TRBJ2-7, with TRBD1 identical over 8 bases. The germline CDR1 and CDR2 sequences are GTSNPN and SVGIG (reference sequence). This CDR3 is built from 14 residues. V lost 2 bases and J lost 4; bases outside the gene matches: 7. The CDR3 DNA sequence: TGTGCCTGGAGTCCTCAGGGGGCAGGGTACGAGCAGTACTTC. Protein product: CAWSPQGAGYEQYF.

The J gene is TRBJ2-1, the V gene TRBV5-1; 12 positions match TRBD1. The junction had 5 bases not matched to a gene; V was cut back by 4 bases and J by 9 bases. This CDR3 contains 14 residues. Germline V gene sequence: CDR1 SGHRS, CDR2 YFSETQ. CDR3 nucleotide sequence: TGCGCCAGCAGCACCGGGACAGGGGGCGTTGAGCAGTTCTTC. This codes for CASSTGTGGVEQFF.

The chain joins TRBV6-2 or TRBV6-3 to TRBJ1-1; D unresolved. The CDR3 spans 16 residues. Trimming removed 0 bases at V and 3 bases at J, with 14 bases between. The germline CDR1 and CDR2 sequences are MNHEY and SVGEGT. This CDR3 is CASSYSRAGWDTEAFF. The CDR3 nucleotides are TGTGCCAGCAGTTACTCGAGGGCAGGATGGGACACTGAAGCTTTCTTT.

The chain links TRBV6-2 or TRBV6-3 to TRBJ1-1; perhaps TRBD1 as D (6 bases). V gave up 0 bases and J gave up 4 bases, with 12 bases separating them. The germline CDR1 and CDR2 sequences are MNHEY and SVGEGT. There are 15 residues in the CDR3. This CDR3 is CASSYSNRAVTEAFF. The CDR3 nucleotides read TGTGCCAGCAGTTACTCGAACAGGGCTGTCACTGAAGCTTTCTTT.

The chain links TRBV28 to TRBJ2-5, with 7 bases identical to TRBD1. The junction had 5 bases not matched to a gene; V was cut back by 6 bases and J by 1 base. The CDR3 loop spans 14 amino acids. Germline-derived CDR1 and CDR2 are MDHEN and SYDVKM. The CDR3 here is CASSPRTGQETQYF. The CDR3 DNA sequence: TGTGCCAGCAGCCCTAGGACAGGCCAAGAGACCCAGTACTTC.

The V call is TRBV7-9, the J call TRBJ2-1, with D tentatively TRBD2 (5 bases). Germline lookup yields CDR1 SEHNR and CDR2 FQNEAQ (reference sequence). This CDR3 has 12 residues. V lost 5 bases to trimming and J lost 7 bases, with 9 bases between them. The CDR3, as DNA: TGTGCCAGCAGCCCCCGGGAAAATGAGCAGTTCTTC. It is translated as CASSPRENEQFF.

The chain links TRBV7-8 to TRBJ2-7; D possibly corresponds to TRBD2 (5 bases). The CDR3 consists of 12 residues. Germline lookup yields CDR1 SGHVS and CDR2 FQNEAQ. Between the trimmed V and J ends, which lost 7 bases and 3 bases, there was a span of 10 bases. CDR3 sequence reads: CASNPRGYEQYV. In nucleotides, the CDR3 is TGTGCCAGCAACCCCCGGGGCTACGAGCAGTACGTC.

The chain joins TRBV29-1 to TRBJ1-2; D gene unclear. The CDR3 spans 11 residues. The V end lost 3 bases, the J end lost 5 bases, and 7 bases lay between the germline ends. Germline V gene sequence: CDR1 SQVTM, CDR2 ANQGSEA. DNA for the CDR3: TGCAGCGTTGAGCCCGGGTATGGCTACACCTTC. It codes for CSVEPGYGYTF.

V usage is TRBV27 and J usage is TRBJ2-6, with TRBD1 matching 7 bases. Losses at the gene ends were 6 bases for V and 1 base for J; bases not matched to a gene: 6. Germline V gene lookup returns CDR1 MNHEY and CDR2 SMNVEV (reference sequence). This CDR3 is 16 amino acids long. The CDR3 coding sequence is TGTGCCAGCAGCCAGGGGGTCCAATCTGGGGCCAACGTCCTGACTTTC. Its protein is CASSQGVQSGANVLTF.

The chain combines TRBV4-2 with TRBJ1-2; D ambiguous. The CDR3 contains 14 residues. Germline CDR1 is LGHNA and CDR2 is YNFKEQ. Trimming took off 3 bases at V and 3 bases at J, with 11 bases between the two ends. The CDR3 loop is CASSQGSGDYGYTF. The CDR3, as DNA: TGTGCCAGCAGCCAGGGGAGCGGGGACTATGGCTACACCTTC.

The chain links TRBV15 to TRBJ1-6, with D perhaps TRBD1 (6 bases). V was trimmed by 3 bases and J by 5 bases, leaving 14 bases between them. Germline V gene data show CDR1 as LNHNV and CDR2 as YYDKDF (reference sequence). The CDR3 is made up of 16 amino acids. CDR3 DNA sequence: TGTGCCACCAGCAGGCCCGGGACAACAAATAATTCACCCCTCCACTTT. Its protein product is CATSRPGTTNNSPLHF.